A single sample gave rise to the 16 T cell receptor beta chains below, sequenced in a study of OX40 agonist ivuxolimab in advanced cancers. The method was immunoSEQ multiplex PCR; TCRdb's version includes in-frame clones alone and lacks a portion of them. The sample contains about 59,000 clones, 87% of which appear only once. This specimen consisted of CD4+ or CD8+ T cells sorted from blood, obtained in a trial of the OX40 agonist ivuxolimab. These receptors all stem from an adult with an advanced solid tumor such as melanoma, head and neck, liver or kidney cancer.

The rearrangement uses TRBV7-9 and TRBJ1-1; possible D gene TRBD1, 6 bases. Germline V gene data show CDR1 as SEHNR and CDR2 as FQNEAQ (reference sequence). The V gene lost 3 bases and the J gene lost 0 bases, with 11 bases spanning the gap. There are 15 residues in the CDR3. This chain's CDR3 is CASSFRGRLNTEAFF. The CDR3 DNA is TGTGCCAGCAGCTTCAGGGGTCGACTGAACACTGAAGCTTTCTTT.

This clone was recorded only once. V usage is TRBV28 and J usage is TRBJ1-2, with TRBD1 as a possible D gene (6 bases). The CDR3 is made up of 13 amino acids. V was clipped by 4 bases and J by 2 bases, with 8 bases between them. Germline CDR1 MDHEN, CDR2 SYDVKM. In nucleotides, the CDR3 is TGTGCCAGCAGTTCGCAGGGGAACTATGGCTACACCTTC. Its translation is CASSSQGNYGYTF.

The chain is built from TRBV7-6 and TRBJ2-5; D may correspond to TRBD1 or TRBD2 (5 bases each). This CDR3 has 13 amino acids. Germline values: CDR1 SGHVS, CDR2 FNYEAQ. V lost 2 bases and J 10 bases, leaving 14 bases between the germline ends. The CDR3 DNA is TGTGCCAGCAGCTTATTGGGGACCGGGATCCAGTACTTC. Protein: CASSLLGTGIQYF.

This clone came up once. The V gene is TRBV7-2, the J gene TRBJ2-7; no clear D. CDR1 SGHTA and CDR2 FQGNSA come from the germline V gene. The CDR3 extends over 14 amino acids. V was pared by 0 bases and J by 9 bases, with 15 bases between. CDR3 sequence: CASSLADIWTVQYF. The CDR3, as DNA: TGTGCCAGCAGCTTAGCTGACATCTGGACGGTGCAGTACTTC.

This clone was picked up one time. This chain uses TRBV30 with TRBJ2-3, with no clear D. Germline V lookup: CDR1 GTSNPN, CDR2 SVGIG (reference sequence). Trimming removed 0 bases at V and 7 bases at J, with 5 bases between. The CDR3 runs 11 residues. CDR3 residues: CAWSVGNTQYF. In nucleotides, the CDR3 is TGTGCCTGGAGTGTAGGAAATACGCAGTATTTT.

The chain's CDR3 is CAISGPPGHGSYNEQFF. CDR3 coding DNA: TGTGCCATCAGTGGGCCCCCGGGACACGGCTCCTACAATGAGCAGTTCTTC. The V call is TRBV10-3, the J call TRBJ2-1; a possible D gene is TRBD1 (6 bases). The germline gives CDR1 ENHRY, CDR2 SYGVKD. There are 17 residues in the CDR3. V was clipped by 4 bases and J by 0 bases, with 16 bases between them.

This clone was observed a handful of times. The chain links TRBV14 to TRBJ1-1; possible D gene TRBD1, 5 bases. With 3 bases removed from V and 6 bases from J, the gap between germline ends came to 17 bases. The CDR3 consists of 15 residues. CDR1 and CDR2 from the germline V gene are SGHDN and FVKESK. The CDR3, as DNA: TGTGCCAGCAGCCATTATCGAGGGGCGCGAGCTGAAGCTTTCTTT. Its protein product is CASSHYRGARAEAFF.

This clone has more than one count but fewer than ten. The J gene is TRBJ2-5, the V gene TRBV5-1, with D possibly TRBD1 on 5 matching bases. Trimming shortened V by 0 bases and J by 5 bases, and 11 bases separated the two germline ends. The CDR3 has 14 residues. Germline V gene data show CDR1 as SGHRS and CDR2 as YFSETQ. The CDR3 reads CASSLVTQGETQYF. For the CDR3, the DNA is TGCGCCAGCAGCTTGGTTACCCAGGGCGAGACCCAGTACTTC.

The chain has TRBV2 and TRBJ2-7, with D perhaps TRBD2 (6 bases). V gave up 3 bases and J gave up 9 bases, with 15 bases separating them. CDR1 is SNHLY and CDR2 is FYNNEI in the germline V gene. There are 13 residues in the CDR3. CDR3 bases: TGTGCCAGCAGTGATGATTCGGGAGTTAGGCAGTACTTC. Protein sequence: CASSDDSGVRQYF.

The CDR3 bases are TGCGCCAGCAGCTTGTGGCTGGGGGAGGGAGAGACCCAGTACTTC. The encoded protein is CASSLWLGEGETQYF. The V gene is TRBV5-1, the J gene TRBJ2-5; 7 bases are shared with TRBD2. The V segment lost 1 base and the J segment 4 bases; nucleotides outside the gene matches: 7. Per the germline V gene, CDR1 is SGHRS and CDR2 is YFSETQ. CDR3 length: 15 amino acids.

This chain joins TRBV7-6 and TRBJ2-3; D may be TRBD2 (5 bases). This CDR3 is built from 16 residues. The V end lost 4 bases, the J end lost 2 bases, and 16 bases lay between the germline ends. The germline CDR1 and CDR2 sequences are SGHVS and FNYEAQ. The CDR3 DNA reads as TGTGCCAGCAGCTCGCGGGTTACCTCTTTCACAGATACGCAGTATTTT. Amino acids: CASSSRVTSFTDTQYF.

V and J are TRBV18 and TRBJ2-1, with 12 bases that match TRBD2. Germline V gene data show CDR1 as KGHSH and CDR2 as LQKENI. The ends lost 3 bases at V and 4 bases at J; junction bases unmatched: 1. This CDR3 contains 15 residues. As DNA, the CDR3 is TGTGCCAGCTCACCGACTAGCGGGGGATACAATGAGCAGTTCTTC. The encoded protein is CASSPTSGGYNEQFF.

The V gene is TRBV7-2, the J gene TRBJ2-5; TRBD1 might be the D (6 bases). This CDR3 spans 14 amino acids. V lost 1 base and J lost 2, with 8 bases in between. Germline-derived CDR1 and CDR2 are SGHTA and FQGNSA. CDR3 amino acids: CASSLVQGQETQYF. Written as DNA, the CDR3 is TGTGCCAGCAGCTTAGTTCAGGGGCAAGAGACCCAGTACTTC.

The chain links TRBV18 to TRBJ1-5; TRBD1 matches 9 bases. With V trimmed by 4 bases and J by 2 bases, 9 bases remained unmatched. Germline CDR1 KGHSH, CDR2 LQKENI. The CDR3 consists of 17 residues. The CDR3 nucleotides read TGTGCCAGCTCACTGACAACAGGGGGCGGAGGCAATCAGCCCCAGCATTTT. This sequence encodes CASSLTTGGGGNQPQHF.

The chain joins TRBV11-2 to TRBJ2-3; D is possibly TRBD2 (6 bases). Trimming left V 2 bases short and J 0 bases short, with 12 bases between. CDR3 length: 16 amino acids. The V gene's germline CDR1 is SGHAT and CDR2 FQNNGV. DNA of the CDR3: TGTGCCAGCAGCTTATGGGCGGGGTTTAGCACAGATACGCAGTATTTT. Amino acid sequence: CASSLWAGFSTDTQYF. The entire variable domain, with the rest obtained from reference TRBV11-2 and TRBJ2-3, is as follows: EAGVAQSPRYKIIEKRQSVAFWCNPISGHATLYWYQQILGQGPKLLIQFQNNGVVDDSQLPKDRFSAERLKGVDSTLKIQPAKLEDSAVYLCASSLWAGFSTDTQYFGPGTRLTVL.

The chain employs TRBV6-1 and TRBJ1-2; weak D call: TRBD1 (5 bases). The CDR3 sequence is 15 residues long. CDR1 and CDR2 (germline): MNHNS, SASEGT. V lost 2 bases to trimming and J lost 5 bases, with 15 bases between them. Here the CDR3 DNA reads TGTGCCAGCAGTGAACCGGGACTCCACCTATATGGCTACACCTTC. Encoded protein: CASSEPGLHLYGYTF.